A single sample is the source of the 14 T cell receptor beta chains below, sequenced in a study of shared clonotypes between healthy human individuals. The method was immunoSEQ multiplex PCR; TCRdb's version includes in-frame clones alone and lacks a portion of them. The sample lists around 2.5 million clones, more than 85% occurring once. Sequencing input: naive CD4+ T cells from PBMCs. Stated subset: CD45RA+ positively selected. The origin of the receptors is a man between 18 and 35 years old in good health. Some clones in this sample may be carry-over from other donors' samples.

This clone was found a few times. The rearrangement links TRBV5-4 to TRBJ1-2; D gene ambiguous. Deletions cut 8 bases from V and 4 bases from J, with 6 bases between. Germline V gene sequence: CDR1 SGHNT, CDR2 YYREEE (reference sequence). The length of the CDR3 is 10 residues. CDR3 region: CARRPYGYTF. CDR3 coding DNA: TGTGCCAGAAGACCCTATGGCTACACCTTC.

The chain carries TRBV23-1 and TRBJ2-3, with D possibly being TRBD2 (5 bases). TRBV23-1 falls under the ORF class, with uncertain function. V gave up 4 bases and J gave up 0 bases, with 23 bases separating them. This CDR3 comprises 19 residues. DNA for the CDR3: TGCGCCAGCAGTCGACCCGGTATGAGGGCCCGCCATAGCACAGATACGCAGTATTTT. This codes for CASSRPGMRARHSTDTQYF.

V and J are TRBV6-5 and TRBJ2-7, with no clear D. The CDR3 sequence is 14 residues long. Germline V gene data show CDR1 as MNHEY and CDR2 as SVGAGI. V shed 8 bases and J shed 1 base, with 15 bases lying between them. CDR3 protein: CASGRTADSYEQYF. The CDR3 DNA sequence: TGTGCCAGCGGCCGAACCGCGGATTCCTACGAGCAGTACTTC.

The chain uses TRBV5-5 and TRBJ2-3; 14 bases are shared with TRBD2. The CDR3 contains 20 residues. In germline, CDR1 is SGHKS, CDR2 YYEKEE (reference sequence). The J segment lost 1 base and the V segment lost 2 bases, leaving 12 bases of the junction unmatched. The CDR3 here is CASSFYSPGLAGVGTDTQYF. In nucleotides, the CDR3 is TGTGCCAGCAGCTTCTACTCCCCGGGACTAGCGGGAGTGGGCACAGATACGCAGTATTTT.

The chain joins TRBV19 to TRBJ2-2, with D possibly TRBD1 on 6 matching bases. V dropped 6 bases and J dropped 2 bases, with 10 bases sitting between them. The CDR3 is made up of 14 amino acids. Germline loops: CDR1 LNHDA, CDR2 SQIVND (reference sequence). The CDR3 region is CASSEQGNTGELFF. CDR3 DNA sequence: TGTGCCAGTAGCGAACAGGGAAACACCGGGGAGCTGTTTTTT.

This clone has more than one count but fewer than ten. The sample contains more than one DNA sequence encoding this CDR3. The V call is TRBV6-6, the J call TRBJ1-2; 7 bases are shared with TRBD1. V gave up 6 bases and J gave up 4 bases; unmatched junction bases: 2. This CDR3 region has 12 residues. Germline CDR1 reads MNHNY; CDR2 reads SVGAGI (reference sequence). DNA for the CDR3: TGTGCCAGCAGCCGGGACAGCTATGGCTACACCTTC. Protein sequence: CASSRDSYGYTF.

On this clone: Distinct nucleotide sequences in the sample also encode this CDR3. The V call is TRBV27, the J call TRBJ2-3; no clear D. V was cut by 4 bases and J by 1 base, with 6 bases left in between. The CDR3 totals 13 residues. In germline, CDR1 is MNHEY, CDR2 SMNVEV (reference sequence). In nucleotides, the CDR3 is TGTGCCAGCAGTTCCGGCCGCACAGATACGCAGTATTTT. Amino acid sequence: CASSSGRTDTQYF.

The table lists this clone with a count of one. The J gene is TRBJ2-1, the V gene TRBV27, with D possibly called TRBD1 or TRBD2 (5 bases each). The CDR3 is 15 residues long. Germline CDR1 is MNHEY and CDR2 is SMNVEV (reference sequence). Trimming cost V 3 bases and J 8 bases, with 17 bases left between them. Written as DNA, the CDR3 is TGTGCCAGCAGTTTCCTCGGGGACGTCCTTTATGAGCAGTTCTTC. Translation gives CASSFLGDVLYEQFF.

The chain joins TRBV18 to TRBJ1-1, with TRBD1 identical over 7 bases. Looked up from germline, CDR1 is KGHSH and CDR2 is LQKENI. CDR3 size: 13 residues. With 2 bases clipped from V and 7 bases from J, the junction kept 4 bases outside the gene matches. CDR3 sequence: CASSPGQASEAFF. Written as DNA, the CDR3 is TGTGCCAGCTCACCAGGACAGGCCAGTGAAGCTTTCTTT.

CDR3 amino acids: CASSATGISYNEQFF. CDR3 DNA sequence: TGTGCCAGCAGCGCTACCGGGATCTCCTACAATGAGCAGTTCTTC. The chain has TRBV9 and TRBJ2-1; weak D call: TRBD2 (5 bases). Trimming stripped 3 bases from V and 0 bases from J, with 10 bases between. Germline-derived CDR1 and CDR2 are SGDLS and YYNGEE. The CDR3 has 15 amino acids. Full variable domain (rest looked up from reference TRBV9 and TRBJ2-1): DSGVTQTPKHLITATGQRVTLRCSPRSGDLSVYWYQQSLDQGLQFLIQYYNGEERAKGNILERFSAQQFPDLHSELNLSSLELGDSALYFCASSATGISYNEQFFGPGTRLTVL.

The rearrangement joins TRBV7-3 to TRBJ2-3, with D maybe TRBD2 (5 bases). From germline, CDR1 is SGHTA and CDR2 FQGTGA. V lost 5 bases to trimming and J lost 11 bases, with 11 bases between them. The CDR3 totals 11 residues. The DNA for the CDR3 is TGTGCCAGCAGCCCCGGACTTGTGCAGTATTTT. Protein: CASSPGLVQYF.

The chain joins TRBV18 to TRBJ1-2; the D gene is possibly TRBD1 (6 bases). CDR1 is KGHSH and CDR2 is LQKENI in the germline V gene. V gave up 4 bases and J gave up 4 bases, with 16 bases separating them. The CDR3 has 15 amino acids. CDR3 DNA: TGTGCCAGCTCACTAACGACAGGTGGTATCTATGGCTACACCTTC. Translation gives CASSLTTGGIYGYTF.

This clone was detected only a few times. This CDR3 is CASSEHRRGAEAFF. DNA of the CDR3: TGCGCCAGCAGTGAACATCGACGGGGCGCTGAAGCTTTCTTT. This chain joins TRBV10-1 and TRBJ1-1; maybe TRBD1 (5 bases). CDR1 and CDR2 from the germline V gene are WNHNN and SYGVQD (reference sequence). The CDR3 consists of 14 residues. V lost 3 bases and J 6 bases, leaving 14 bases between the germline ends.

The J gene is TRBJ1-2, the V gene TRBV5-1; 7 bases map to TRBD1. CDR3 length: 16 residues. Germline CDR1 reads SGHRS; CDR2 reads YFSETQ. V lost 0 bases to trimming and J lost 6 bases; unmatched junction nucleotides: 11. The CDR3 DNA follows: TGCGCCAGCAGCTTGGAGGGCCCAACCAGGGGGGATGGCTACACCTTC. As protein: CASSLEGPTRGDGYTF.